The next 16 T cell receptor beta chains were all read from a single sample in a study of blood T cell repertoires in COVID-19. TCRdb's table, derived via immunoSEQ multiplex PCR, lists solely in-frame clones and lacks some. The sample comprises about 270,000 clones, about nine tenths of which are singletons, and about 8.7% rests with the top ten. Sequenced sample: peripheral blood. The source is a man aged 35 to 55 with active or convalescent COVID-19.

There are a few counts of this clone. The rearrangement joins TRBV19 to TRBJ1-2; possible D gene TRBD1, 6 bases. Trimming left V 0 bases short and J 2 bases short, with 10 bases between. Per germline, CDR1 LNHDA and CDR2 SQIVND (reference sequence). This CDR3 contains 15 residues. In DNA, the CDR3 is TGTGCCAGTAGTATAGAGGGGGCCCTGAACTATGGCTACACCTTC. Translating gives CASSIEGALNYGYTF.

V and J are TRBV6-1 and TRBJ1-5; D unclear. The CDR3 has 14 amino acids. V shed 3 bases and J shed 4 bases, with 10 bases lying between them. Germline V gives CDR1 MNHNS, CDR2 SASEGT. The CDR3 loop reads CASSDRTTNQPQHF. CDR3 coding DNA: TGTGCCAGCAGTGATCGAACAACAAATCAGCCCCAGCATTTT.

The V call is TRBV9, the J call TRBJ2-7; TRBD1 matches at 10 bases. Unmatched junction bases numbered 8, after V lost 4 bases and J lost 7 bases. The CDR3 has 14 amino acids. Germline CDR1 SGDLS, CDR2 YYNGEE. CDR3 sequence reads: CASSRGTGEWEQYF. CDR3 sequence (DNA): TGTGCCAGCAGCAGAGGGACAGGGGAGTGGGAGCAGTACTTC.

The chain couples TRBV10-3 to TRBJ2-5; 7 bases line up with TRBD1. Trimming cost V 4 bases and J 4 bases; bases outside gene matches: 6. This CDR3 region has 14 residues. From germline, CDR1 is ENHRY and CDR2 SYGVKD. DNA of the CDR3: TGTGCCATCAGTGTTAGGGGGCGCGGAGAGACCCAGTACTTC. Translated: CAISVRGRGETQYF.

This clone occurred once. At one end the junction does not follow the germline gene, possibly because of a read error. The CDR3 DNA follows: TGCGCCAGCAGCCAAGGTACAGGGCTCCACTTC. Translation: CASSQGTGLHF. The rearrangement uses TRBV4-1 and TRBJ2-4; D is perhaps TRBD1 (6 bases). Germline CDR1 MGHRA, CDR2 YSYEKL. The CDR3 runs 11 residues.

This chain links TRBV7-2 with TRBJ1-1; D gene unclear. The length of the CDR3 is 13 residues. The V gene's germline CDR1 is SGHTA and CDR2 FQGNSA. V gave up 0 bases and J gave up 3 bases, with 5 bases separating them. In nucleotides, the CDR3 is TGTGCCAGCAGCTTAGCCCCAGACACTGAAGCTTTCTTT. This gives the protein CASSLAPDTEAFF.

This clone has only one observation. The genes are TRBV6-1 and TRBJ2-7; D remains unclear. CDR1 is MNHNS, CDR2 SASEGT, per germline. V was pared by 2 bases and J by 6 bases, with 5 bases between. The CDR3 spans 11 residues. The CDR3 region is CASSEPSEQYF. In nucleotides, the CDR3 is TGTGCCAGCAGTGAACCCAGCGAGCAGTACTTC.

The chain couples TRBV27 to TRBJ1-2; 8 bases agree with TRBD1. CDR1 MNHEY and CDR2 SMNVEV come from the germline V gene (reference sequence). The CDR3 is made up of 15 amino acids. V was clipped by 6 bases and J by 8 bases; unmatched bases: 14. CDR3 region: CASSFTPQGAPGYTF. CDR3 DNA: TGTGCCAGCAGCTTTACCCCCCAGGGGGCGCCCGGCTACACCTTC.

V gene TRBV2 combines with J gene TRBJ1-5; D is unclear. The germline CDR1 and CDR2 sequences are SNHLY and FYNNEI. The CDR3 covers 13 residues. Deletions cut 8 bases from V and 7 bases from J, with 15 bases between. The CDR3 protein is CASVLGVGQPQHF. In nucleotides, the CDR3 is TGTGCCAGCGTTCTCGGGGTGGGGCAGCCCCAGCATTTT.

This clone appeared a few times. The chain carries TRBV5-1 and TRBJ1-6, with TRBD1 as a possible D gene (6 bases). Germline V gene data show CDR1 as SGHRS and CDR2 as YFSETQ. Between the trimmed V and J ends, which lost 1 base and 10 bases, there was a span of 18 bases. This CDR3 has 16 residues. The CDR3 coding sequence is TGCGCCAGCAGCTTGTCAGGGGTCCAACCTGGATCACCCCTCCACTTT. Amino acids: CASSLSGVQPGSPLHF.

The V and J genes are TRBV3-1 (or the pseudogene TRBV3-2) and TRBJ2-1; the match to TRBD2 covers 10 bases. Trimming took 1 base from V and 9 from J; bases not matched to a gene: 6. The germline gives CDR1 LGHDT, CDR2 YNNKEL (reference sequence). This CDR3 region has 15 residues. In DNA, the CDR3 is TGTGCCAGCAGCCAAGCCCAGCGGGGGGGCCTTGAGCAGTTCTTC. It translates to CASSQAQRGGLEQFF.

The CDR3 nucleotides read TGTGCCAGCACTAGTACAAGGTCCTATAGCAATCAGCCCCAGCATTTT. Translated: CASTSTRSYSNQPQHF. The chain employs TRBV28 and TRBJ1-5; D is uncertain. Between the trimmed V and J ends, which lost 7 bases and 0 bases, there was a span of 16 bases. The CDR3 length is 16 residues. Germline V CDR1 and CDR2: MDHEN, SYDVKM. The complete variable domain, with remaining parts taken from reference TRBV28 and TRBJ1-5, reads DVKVTQSSRYLVKRTGEKVFLECVQDMDHENMFWYRQDPGLGLRLIYFSYDVKMKEKGDIPEGYSVSREKKERFSLILESASTNQTSMYLCASTSTRSYSNQPQHFGDGTRLSIL.

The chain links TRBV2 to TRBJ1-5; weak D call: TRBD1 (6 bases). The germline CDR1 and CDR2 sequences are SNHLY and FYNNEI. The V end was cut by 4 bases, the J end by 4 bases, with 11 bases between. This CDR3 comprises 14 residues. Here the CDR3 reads CASSGQAPNQPQHF. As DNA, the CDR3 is TGTGCCAGCAGTGGACAGGCACCGAATCAGCCCCAGCATTTT. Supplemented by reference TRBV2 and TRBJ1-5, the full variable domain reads EPEVTQTPSHQVTQMGQEVILRCVPISNHLYFYWYRQILGQKVEFLVSFYNNEISEKSEIFDDQFSVERPDGSNFTLKIRSTKLEDSAMYFCASSGQAPNQPQHFGDGTRLSIL.

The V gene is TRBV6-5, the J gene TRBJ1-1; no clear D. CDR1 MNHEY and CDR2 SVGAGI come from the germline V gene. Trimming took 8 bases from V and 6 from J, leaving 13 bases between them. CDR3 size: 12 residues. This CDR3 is CASWRRGAEAFF. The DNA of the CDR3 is TGTGCCAGCTGGCGCCGCGGCGCTGAAGCTTTCTTT.

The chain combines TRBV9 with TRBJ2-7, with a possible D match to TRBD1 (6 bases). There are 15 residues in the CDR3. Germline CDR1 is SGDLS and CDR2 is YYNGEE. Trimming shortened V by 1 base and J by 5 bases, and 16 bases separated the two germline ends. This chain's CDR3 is CASSVLPKGTNEQYF. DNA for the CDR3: TGTGCCAGCAGCGTACTCCCTAAAGGGACAAACGAGCAGTACTTC.

CDR3 protein: CASSVEPSGGPPSRTGELFF. CDR3 in DNA: TGTGCCAGCAGCGTAGAACCTAGCGGGGGGCCCCCCTCGCGCACCGGGGAGCTGTTTTTT. The chain employs TRBV9 and TRBJ2-2, with 11 bases fitting TRBD2. The V gene end was trimmed by 0 bases and the J gene end by 4 bases; junction bases not matched to a gene: 14. CDR1 and CDR2 from the germline V gene are SGDLS and YYNGEE. The CDR3 consists of 20 residues.